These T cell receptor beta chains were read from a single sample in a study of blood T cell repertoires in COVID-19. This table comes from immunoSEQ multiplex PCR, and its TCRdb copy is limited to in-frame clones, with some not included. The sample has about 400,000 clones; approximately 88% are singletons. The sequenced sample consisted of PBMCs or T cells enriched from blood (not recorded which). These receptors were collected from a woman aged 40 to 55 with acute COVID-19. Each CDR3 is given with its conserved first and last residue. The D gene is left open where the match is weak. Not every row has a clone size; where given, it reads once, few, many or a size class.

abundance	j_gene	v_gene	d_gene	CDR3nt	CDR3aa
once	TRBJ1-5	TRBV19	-	TGTGCCAGTAGTATACAGGGGCTGAATAGCAATCAGCCCCAGCATTTT	CASSIQGLNSNQPQHF
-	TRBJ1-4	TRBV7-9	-	TGTGCCAGCAGCTTATCGACAGAAAAACTGTTTTTT	CASSLSTEKLFF
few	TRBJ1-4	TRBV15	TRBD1	TGTGCCACCACCCTACCTACAGGGGGCCCTGAAAAACTGTTTTTT	CATTLPTGGPEKLFF
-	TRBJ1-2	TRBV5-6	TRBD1	TGTGCCAGCACTACCCCGGGACAGGGGTTCGACTATGGCTACACCTTC	CASTTPGQGFDYGYTF
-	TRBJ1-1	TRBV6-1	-	TGTGCCAGCAGTTTGGGTGGCGGCACTGAAGCTTTCTTT	CASSLGGGTEAFF
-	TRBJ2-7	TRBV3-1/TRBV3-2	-	TGTGCCAGCAGCTACTCCTACGAGCAGTACTTC	CASSYSYEQYF
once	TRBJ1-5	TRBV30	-	TGTGCCTGGAGTTTGGCTGGGGCGGTTAACAATCAGCCCCAGCATTTT	CAWSLAGAVNNQPQHF
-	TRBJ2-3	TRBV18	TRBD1	TGTGCCAGCTCACTCGGGACAGACACAGATACGCAGTATTTT	CASSLGTDTDTQYF
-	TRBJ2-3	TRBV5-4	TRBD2	TGTGCCAGCAGCCCAAAAGAAGTAGCGGGGGGAGGGGATACGCAGTATTTT	CASSPKEVAGGGDTQYF
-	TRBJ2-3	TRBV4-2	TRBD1	TGTGCCAGCAGCCAAGTCGCGACAGGGGGACTCACAGATACGCAGTATTTT	CASSQVATGGLTDTQYF
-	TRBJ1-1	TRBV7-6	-	TGTGCCAGCAGCCCGTTGGGGGGCACTGAAGCTTTCTTT	CASSPLGGTEAFF
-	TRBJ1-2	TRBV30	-	TGTGCCTGGAGGGCAGGGGCCTCCGAGAACTATGGCTACACCTTC	CAWRAGASENYGYTF
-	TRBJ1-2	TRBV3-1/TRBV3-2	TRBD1	TGTGCCAGCAGCCAAGCCAGGGGGGTCTCGGATGGCTACACCTTC	CASSQARGVSDGYTF
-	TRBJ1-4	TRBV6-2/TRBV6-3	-	TGTGCCAGCAGTTATTCCCCCTCGGGGGGGCTTTGGGAAAAACTGTTTTTT	CASSYSPSGGLWEKLFF
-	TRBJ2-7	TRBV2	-	TGTGCCAGCAGTACAAGTGTACCTCAGATCTCCTACGAGCAGTACTTC	CASSTSVPQISYEQYF
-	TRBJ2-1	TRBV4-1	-	TGCGCCAGCAGCCGAGGAAGCTCCTACAATGAGCAGTTCTTC	CASSRGSSYNEQFF
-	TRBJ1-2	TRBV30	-	TGTGCCTGGAGTGTAATAGGGGAGGGAAGATATGGCTACACCTTC	CAWSVIGEGRYGYTF
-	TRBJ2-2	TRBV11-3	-	TGTGCCAGCAGCTTGACTACGGTCGGGGAGCTGTTTTTT	CASSLTTVGELFF
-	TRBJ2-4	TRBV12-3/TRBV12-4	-	TGTGCCAGCAGTTTATTGATCGGAAACATTCAGTACTTC	CASSLLIGNIQYF
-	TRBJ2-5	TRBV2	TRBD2	TGTGCCAGCACATTAGCGGGGGTGCAAGAGACCCAGTACTTC	CASTLAGVQETQYF
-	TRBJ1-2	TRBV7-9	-	TGTGCCAGCCTGGGACTTTTGGGAGGTGGCTACACCTTC	CASLGLLGGGYTF
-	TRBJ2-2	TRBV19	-	TGTGCCAGTAGTACTCCTACAGGGACCGGGGAGCTGTTTTTT	CASSTPTGTGELFF
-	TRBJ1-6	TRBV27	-	TGTGCCAGCAGTGAACAGGGTCCCTCCTATAATTCACCCCTCCACTTT	CASSEQGPSYNSPLHF
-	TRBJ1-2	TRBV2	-	TGTGCCAGCAGTGCTTTTCGGGTCTCGGATGGCTACACCTTC	CASSAFRVSDGYTF
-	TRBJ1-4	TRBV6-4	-	TGTGCCAGCAGTCCCGAATGGACAGTTACTAATGAAAAACTGTTTTTT	CASSPEWTVTNEKLFF
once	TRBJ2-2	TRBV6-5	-	TGTGCCAGCAGTTACTCCCGGGGTACCGGGGAGCTGTTTTTT	CASSYSRGTGELFF
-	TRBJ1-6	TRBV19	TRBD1	TGTGCCACCTCGAGGACAGGGGGCATAGAAAATTCACCCCTCCACTTT	CATSRTGGIENSPLHF
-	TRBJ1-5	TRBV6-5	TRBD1	TGTGCCAGCAGTTACGCGGCAGGGGGCGGCAATCAGCCCCAGCATTTT	CASSYAAGGGNQPQHF
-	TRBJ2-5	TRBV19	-	TGTGCCAGTAGTCTGGCTAGCCTAAAAGAGACCCAGTACTTC	CASSLASLKETQYF
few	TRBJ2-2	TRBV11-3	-	TGTGCCAGCAGCTTATCAGAAACCGGGGAGCTGTTTTTT	CASSLSETGELFF
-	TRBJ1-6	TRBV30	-	TGTGCCTGGAGTAACCAGGGCGTTTCACCCCTCCACTTT	CAWSNQGVSPLHF
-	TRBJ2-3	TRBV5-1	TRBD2	TGCGCCAGCAACCGGCTAGCGGGGGGCTCTACAGATACGCAGTATTTT	CASNRLAGGSTDTQYF
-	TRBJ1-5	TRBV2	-	TGTGCCAGCAGTGAAGAAGGGGTAGTGTTCCATCAGCCCCAGCATTTT	CASSEEGVVFHQPQHF
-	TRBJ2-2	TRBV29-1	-	TGCAGCGTCCAGGGACAGAACACCGGGGAGCTGTTTTTT	CSVQGQNTGELFF
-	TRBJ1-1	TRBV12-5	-	TGTGCTAGTGGTCCCTCCAGGGGATTGAACACTGAAGCTTTCTTT	CASGPSRGLNTEAFF
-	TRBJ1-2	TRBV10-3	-	TGTGCCACCCGAGGGGAGGGAGTTTATGGCTACACCTTC	CATRGEGVYGYTF